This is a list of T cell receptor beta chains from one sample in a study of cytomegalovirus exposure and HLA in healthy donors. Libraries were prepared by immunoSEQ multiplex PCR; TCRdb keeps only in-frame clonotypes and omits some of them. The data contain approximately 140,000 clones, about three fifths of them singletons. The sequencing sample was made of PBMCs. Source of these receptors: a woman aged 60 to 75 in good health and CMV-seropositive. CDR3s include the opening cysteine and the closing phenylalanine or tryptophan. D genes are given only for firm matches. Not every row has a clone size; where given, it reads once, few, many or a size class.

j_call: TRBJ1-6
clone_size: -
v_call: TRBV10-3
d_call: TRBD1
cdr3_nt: TGTGCCATCAGTGAGGGGGACAGGTCCGGGAATTCACCCCTCCACTTT
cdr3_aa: CAISEGDRSGNSPLHF

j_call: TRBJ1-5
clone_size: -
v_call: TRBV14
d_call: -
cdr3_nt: TGTGCCAGCAGCCCGGGATTCGGGGGAAATCAGCCCCAGCATTTT
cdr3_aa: CASSPGFGGNQPQHF

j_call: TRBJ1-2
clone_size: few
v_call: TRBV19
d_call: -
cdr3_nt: TGTGCCAGTAGTTACGGGCCTTGGACTTTGGAGGCTGGCTACACCTTC
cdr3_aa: CASSYGPWTLEAGYTF

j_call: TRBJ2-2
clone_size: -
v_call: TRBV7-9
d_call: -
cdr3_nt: TGTGCCAGCAGCTTAGAGCAGGGGCAGCTGTTTTTT
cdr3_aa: CASSLEQGQLFF

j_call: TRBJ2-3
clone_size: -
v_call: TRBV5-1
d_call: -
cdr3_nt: TGCGCCAGCAGCTTGGTCAGTGCTAGCACAGATACGCAGTATTTT
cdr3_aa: CASSLVSASTDTQYF

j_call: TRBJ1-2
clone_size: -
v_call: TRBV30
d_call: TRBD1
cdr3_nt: TGTGCCTGGAGCGAGCCAACCCAGGGGGCGGATGGCTACACCTTC
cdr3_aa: CAWSEPTQGADGYTF

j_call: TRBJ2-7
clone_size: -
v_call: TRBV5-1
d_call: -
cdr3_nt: TGCGCCAGCAGCTTGGTAGGGGCGCTAGAGGCCTACGAGCAGTACTTC
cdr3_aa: CASSLVGALEAYEQYF

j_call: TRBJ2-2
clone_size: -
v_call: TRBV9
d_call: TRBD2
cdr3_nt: TGTGCCAGCAGCGCGGCTAGCGGCGCGAACACCGGGGAGCTGTTTTTT
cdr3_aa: CASSAASGANTGELFF

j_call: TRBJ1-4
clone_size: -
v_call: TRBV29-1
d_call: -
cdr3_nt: TGCAGCGTCCGGGTCTCTAATGAAAAACTGTTTTTT
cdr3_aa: CSVRVSNEKLFF

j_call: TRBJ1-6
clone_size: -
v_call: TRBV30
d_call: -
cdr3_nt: TGTGCCTGGACGGGACTCAGCTCCTATAATTCACCCCTCCACTTT
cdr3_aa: CAWTGLSSYNSPLHF

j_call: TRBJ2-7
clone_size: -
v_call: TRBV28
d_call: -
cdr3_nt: TGTGCCAGCAGTTTGGGGAGCTCCTACGAGCAGTACTTC
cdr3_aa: CASSLGSSYEQYF

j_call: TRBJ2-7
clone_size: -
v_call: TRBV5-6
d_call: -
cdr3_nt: TGTGCCAGCAGCTTTGGTCTAGCGTCAAACTACGAGCAGTACTTC
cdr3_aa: CASSFGLASNYEQYF

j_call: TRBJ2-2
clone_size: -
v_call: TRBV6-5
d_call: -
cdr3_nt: TGTGCCAGCAGTTACCGTAGGCTAGGGAACACCGGGGAGCTGTTTTTT
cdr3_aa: CASSYRRLGNTGELFF

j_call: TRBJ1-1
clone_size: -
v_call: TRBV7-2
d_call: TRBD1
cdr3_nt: TGTGCCAGCAGCCGGGACAGGAACACTGAAGCTTTCTTT
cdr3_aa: CASSRDRNTEAFF

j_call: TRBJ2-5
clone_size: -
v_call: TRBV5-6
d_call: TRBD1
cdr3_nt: TGTGCCAGCAGCTACGGGACAGTCCAAGAGACCCAGTACTTC
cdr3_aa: CASSYGTVQETQYF

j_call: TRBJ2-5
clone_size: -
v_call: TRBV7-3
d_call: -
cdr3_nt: TGCGCCAGCAGCCCCTCGGGGGTGGAGACCCAGTACTTC
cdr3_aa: CASSPSGVETQYF

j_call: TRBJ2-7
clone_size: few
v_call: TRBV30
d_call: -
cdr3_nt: TGTGCCTGGAGACCCAAACAGGGTAGGGGGTCATTCGAGCAGTACTTC
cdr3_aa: CAWRPKQGRGSFEQYF

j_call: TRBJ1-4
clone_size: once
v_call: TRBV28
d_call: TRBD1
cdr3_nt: TGTGCCAGCAGTTTACGGGACAGTGCAACTAATGAAAAACTGTTTTTT
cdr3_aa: CASSLRDSATNEKLFF

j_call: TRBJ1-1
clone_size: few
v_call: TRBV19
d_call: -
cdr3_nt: TGTGCCAGTAGTATGCTAAGGGACGGCGGGGGGGCTTTCTTT
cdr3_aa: CASSMLRDGGGAFF

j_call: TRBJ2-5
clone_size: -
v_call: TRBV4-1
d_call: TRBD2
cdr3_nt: TGCGCCAGCAGCCAATCCCCGGTTAGCGGGATGGAGACCCAGTACTTC
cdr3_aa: CASSQSPVSGMETQYF

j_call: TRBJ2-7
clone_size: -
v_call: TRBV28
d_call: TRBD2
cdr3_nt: TGTGCCAGCAGTCGAACAGACTCGGGACTAGCGGGAGTTCAACTCGAGCAGTACTTC
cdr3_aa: CASSRTDSGLAGVQLEQYF

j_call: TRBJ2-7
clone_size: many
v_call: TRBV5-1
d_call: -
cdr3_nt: TGCGCCAGCAACGATGGCCGGAGCTACGAGCAGTACTTC
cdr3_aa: CASNDGRSYEQYF

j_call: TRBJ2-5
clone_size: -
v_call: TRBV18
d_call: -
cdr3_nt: TGTGCCAGCTCAACACGGAGGTTGGAGACCCAGTACTTC
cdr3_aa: CASSTRRLETQYF

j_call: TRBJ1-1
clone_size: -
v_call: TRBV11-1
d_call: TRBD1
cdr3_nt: TGTGCCAGCAGCCGGGACAGCCAGAACACTGAAGCTTTCTTT
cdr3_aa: CASSRDSQNTEAFF

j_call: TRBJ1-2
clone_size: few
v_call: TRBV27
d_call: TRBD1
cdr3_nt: TGTGCCAGCAGACCCACAGGGGCGGGAGGCTACACCTTC
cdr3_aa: CASRPTGAGGYTF

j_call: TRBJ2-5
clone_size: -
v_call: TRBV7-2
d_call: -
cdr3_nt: TGTGCCAGCAGCTGGGTTTCGGGGGTGGGGGAGACCCAGTACTTC
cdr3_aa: CASSWVSGVGETQYF

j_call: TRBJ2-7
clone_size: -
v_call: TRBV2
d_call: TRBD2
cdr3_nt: TGTGCCAGCAGTGAATCTAGCGGGAGGCTCTACGAGCAGTACTTC
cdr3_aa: CASSESSGRLYEQYF

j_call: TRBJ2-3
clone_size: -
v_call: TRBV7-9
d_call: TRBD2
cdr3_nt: TGTGCCAGCCCTACTCTAGCGGGAGGGCCCGAGAGCACAGATACGCAGTATTTT
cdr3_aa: CASPTLAGGPESTDTQYF

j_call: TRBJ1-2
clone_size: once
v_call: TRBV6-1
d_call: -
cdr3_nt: TGTGCCAGCAGTGAAGGTCTCTCTAACTATGGCTACACCTTC
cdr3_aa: CASSEGLSNYGYTF

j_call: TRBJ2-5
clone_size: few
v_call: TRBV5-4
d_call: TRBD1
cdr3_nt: TGTGCCAGCAGACCTCGACAGGGCAGTGGGGAGACCCAGTACTTC
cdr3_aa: CASRPRQGSGETQYF

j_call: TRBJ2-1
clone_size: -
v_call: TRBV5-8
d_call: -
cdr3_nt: TGTGCCAGCAGTTCGACGGGGGGCAGGTCCTACAATGAGCAGTTCTTC
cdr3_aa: CASSSTGGRSYNEQFF

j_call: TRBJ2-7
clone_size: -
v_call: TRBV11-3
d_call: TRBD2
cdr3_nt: TGTGCCAGCAGCGCGGGAGAATCTACCGAGCAGTACTTC
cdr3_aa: CASSAGESTEQYF

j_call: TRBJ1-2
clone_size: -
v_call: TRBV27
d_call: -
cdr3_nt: TGTGCCAGCAGAGGTAGTGGGGGGGACTATGGCTACACCTTC
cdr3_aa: CASRGSGGDYGYTF

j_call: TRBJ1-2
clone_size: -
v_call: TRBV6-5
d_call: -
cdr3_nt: TGTGCCAGCAGTTACTCCTCTCGCGATGGCTACACCTTC
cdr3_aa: CASSYSSRDGYTF

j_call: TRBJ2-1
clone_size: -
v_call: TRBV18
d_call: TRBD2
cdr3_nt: TGTGCCAGCTCACCACGGGGACTAAACAATGAGCAGTTCTTC
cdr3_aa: CASSPRGLNNEQFF

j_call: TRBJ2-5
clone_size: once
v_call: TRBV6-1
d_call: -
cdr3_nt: TGTGCCAGCACAGACAGTTCCCTCGAGACCCAGTACTTC
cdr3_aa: CASTDSSLETQYF

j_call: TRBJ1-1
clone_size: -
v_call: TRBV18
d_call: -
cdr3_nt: TGTGCCAGCTCACCGGGCAGGATCGCTGAAGCTTTCTTT
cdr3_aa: CASSPGRIAEAFF

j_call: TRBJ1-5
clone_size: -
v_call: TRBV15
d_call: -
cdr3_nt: TGTGCCACCAGCAGAGAGAGAGCTAATCAGCCCCAGCATTTT
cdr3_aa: CATSRERANQPQHF

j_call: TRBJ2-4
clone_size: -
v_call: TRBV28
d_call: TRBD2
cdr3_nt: TGTGCCAGCTCCACACCGGGGGGACCCAAAGAAAAAAACATTCAGTACTTC
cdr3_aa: CASSTPGGPKEKNIQYF

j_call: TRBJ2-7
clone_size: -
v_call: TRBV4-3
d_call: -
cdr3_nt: TGCGCCAGCAGCCAAGTTGCGTCCAGGGTCGAGCAGTACTTC
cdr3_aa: CASSQVASRVEQYF

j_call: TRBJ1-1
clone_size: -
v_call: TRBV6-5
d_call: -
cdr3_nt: TGTGCCAGCAGTTACCAGCGGATTCAGGACACTGAAGCTTTCTTT
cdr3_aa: CASSYQRIQDTEAFF

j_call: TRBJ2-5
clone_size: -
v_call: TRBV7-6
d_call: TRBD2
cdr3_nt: TGTGCCAGCAGCCTGCTACAGTTAAGCGGGAGTGAGACCCAGTACTTC
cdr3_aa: CASSLLQLSGSETQYF

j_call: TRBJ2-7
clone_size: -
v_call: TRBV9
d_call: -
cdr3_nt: TGTGCCAGCAGCACAAGTCTTGGCGAGCAGTACTTC
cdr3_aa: CASSTSLGEQYF

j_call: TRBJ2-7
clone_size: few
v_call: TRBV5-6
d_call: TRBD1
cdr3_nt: TGTGCCAGCAGCTTGGGACAGGGGGTCTCCTACGAGCAGTACTTC
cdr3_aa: CASSLGQGVSYEQYF

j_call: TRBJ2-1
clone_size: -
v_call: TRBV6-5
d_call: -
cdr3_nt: TGTGCCAGCAGTTACTCTTCGGGGGTGCCATACAATGAGCAGTTCTTC
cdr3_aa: CASSYSSGVPYNEQFF

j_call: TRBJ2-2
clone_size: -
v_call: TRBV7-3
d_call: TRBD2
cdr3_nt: TGTGCCAGCAGCTTTGGACTAGCGGGGTATACCGGGGAGCTGTTTTTT
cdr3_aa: CASSFGLAGYTGELFF

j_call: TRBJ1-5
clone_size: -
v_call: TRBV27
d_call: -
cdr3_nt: TGTGCCAGCAGTCCCTCTGCGGCGATATATAGCAATCAGCCCCAGCATTTT
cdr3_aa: CASSPSAAIYSNQPQHF

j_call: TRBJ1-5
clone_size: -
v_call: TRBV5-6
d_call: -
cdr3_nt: TGTGCCAGCAGTCTAGGCCTGAGCAATCAGCCCCAGCATTTT
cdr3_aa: CASSLGLSNQPQHF

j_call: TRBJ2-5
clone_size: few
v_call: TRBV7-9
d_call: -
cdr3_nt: TGTGCCAGCAGCCCCCGGCGACAGGCAAGCGGGGAACATCAAGAGACCCAGTACTTC
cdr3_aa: CASSPRRQASGEHQETQYF

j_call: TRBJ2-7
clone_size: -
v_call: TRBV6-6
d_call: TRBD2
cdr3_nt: TGTGCCAGCAGTTCCCTATTGAGCGGGAGCTACGAGCAGTACTTC
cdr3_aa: CASSSLLSGSYEQYF

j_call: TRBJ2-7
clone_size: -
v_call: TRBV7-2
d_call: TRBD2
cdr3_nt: TGTGCCAGCAGCTTAAAGCAATCCAAGTCCGGGAGGAATGACGAGCAGTACTTC
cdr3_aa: CASSLKQSKSGRNDEQYF

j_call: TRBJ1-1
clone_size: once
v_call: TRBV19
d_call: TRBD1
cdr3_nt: TGTGCCAGTAGGAGAGTAGGGGGCATTAAGGATGAAGCTTTCTTT
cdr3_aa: CASRRVGGIKDEAFF